The source of this TCR beta chain is a study of shared clonotypes between healthy human individuals. Findings and caveats of the study: Generation probabilities of non-shared clonotypes were lower (relative to those shared by all four donors). Larger estimated richness was generally seen in naive subsets than in memory subsets.

Note on this clone: Its antigen remains unknown. Other DNA sequences within the sample encode an identical CDR3.

Genomic DNA of every subset was divided equally among multiple immunoSEQ plates. Produced via immunoSEQ multiplex PCR; TCRdb's table is partial and in-frame only. There are roughly 2,500,000 clones in the sample; 80% to 95% occur only once, and about 0.38% lies in the top ten. The germline V and J ends were trimmed by 4 bases and 2 bases, with 5 bases remaining between them. The CDR3 has 11 amino acids. Germline CDR1 and CDR2: SQVTM and ANQGSEA. The sequenced sample was naive CD4+ T cells from PBMCs. The subset was: CD45RA+ positively selected. V gene TRBV29-1 combines with J gene TRBJ1-2; D is undetermined. The clonotype was recovered from a man younger than 35 in good health. Some clones in this sample may be carry-over from other donors' samples. DNA for the CDR3: TGCAGCGTTGGAGAAAACTATGGCTACACCTTC. It encodes CSVGENYGYTF.